This is a list of T cell receptor beta chains from one sample in a study of T-cell reconstitution after alpha-beta-depleted transplantation in children. TCRdb itself ran the PCR reads through MiXCR, one entry per CDR3 protein. The sample shows 200,000 to 300,000 distinct CDR3 sequences, less than 9% of them seen only once. Sequencing was performed on PBMCs, mostly from graft donor cells, taken 180 days after TCRalphabeta/CD19-depleted stem cell transplant. Every receptor here comes from a male patient between 5 and 17 years old who had a stem cell transplant for acute lymphoblastic leukemia, so the T cells may come from the graft donor. The CDR3 runs from the conserved cysteine through the conserved F or W. A D gene is named only where the DNA matches it firmly. Size values are once, few and many counts, or a class for expanded clones, and some rows have none.

V gene: TRBV2
D gene: -
J gene: TRBJ2-3
CDR3 length: 13
clone size: many
CDR3 DNA: TGTGCCAGCATTTCCGGCGGGTCAGATACGCAGTATTTT
CDR3 protein: CASISGGSDTQYF

V gene: TRBV20-1
D gene: -
J gene: TRBJ1-1
CDR3 length: 14
clone size: many
CDR3 DNA: TGCAGTGCTAGAGGAGGGGCCGGGAACACTGAAGCTTTCTTT
CDR3 protein: CSARGGAGNTEAFF

V gene: TRBV5-1
D gene: TRBD2
J gene: TRBJ2-5
CDR3 length: 14
clone size: many
CDR3 DNA: TGCGCCAGCAGCTCACTAGCGGGCTTTGAGACCCAGTACTTC
CDR3 protein: CASSSLAGFETQYF

V gene: TRBV14
D gene: TRBD2
J gene: TRBJ2-7
CDR3 length: 18
clone size: -
CDR3 DNA: TGTGCCAGCAGCCCCGGGACTAGCGGCCTTAGATGGCGATACGAGCAGTACTTC
CDR3 protein: CASSPGTSGLRWRYEQYF

V gene: TRBV10-3
D gene: TRBD1
J gene: TRBJ2-6
CDR3 length: 17
clone size: many
CDR3 DNA: TGTGCCATCAGGACAGGGGGCTCCCTCTCTGGGGCCAACGTCCTGACTTTC
CDR3 protein: CAIRTGGSLSGANVLTF

V gene: TRBV7-2
D gene: -
J gene: TRBJ1-5
CDR3 length: 13
clone size: many
CDR3 DNA: TGTGCCAGCAGCCCATCCCAGAATCAGCCCCAGCATTTT
CDR3 protein: CASSPSQNQPQHF

V gene: TRBV5-1
D gene: -
J gene: TRBJ1-4
CDR3 length: 17
clone size: many
CDR3 DNA: TGCGCCAGCAGCTTGGTGGGACCCGGGGGGTCTAATGAAAAACTGTTTTTT
CDR3 protein: CASSLVGPGGSNEKLFF

V gene: TRBV6-5
D gene: TRBD1
J gene: TRBJ1-2
CDR3 length: 16
clone size: many
CDR3 DNA: TGTGCCAGCAGTTATCTAGGGGCACAGGGGGCGAGGGGCTACACCTTC
CDR3 protein: CASSYLGAQGARGYTF

V gene: TRBV9
D gene: TRBD2
J gene: TRBJ2-1
CDR3 length: 15
clone size: many
CDR3 DNA: TGTGCCAGCAGCGTGGGGACTAGCGGGAACAGTGAGCAGTTCTTC
CDR3 protein: CASSVGTSGNSEQFF

V gene: TRBV28
D gene: -
J gene: TRBJ2-3
CDR3 length: 12
clone size: -
CDR3 DNA: TGTGCCAGCAGTCGGGGAATAGATACGCAGTATTTT
CDR3 protein: CASSRGIDTQYF

V gene: TRBV7-2
D gene: -
J gene: TRBJ2-3
CDR3 length: 14
clone size: many
CDR3 DNA: TGTGCCAGCAGCTTCGGGCCCCACACAGATACGCAGTATTTT
CDR3 protein: CASSFGPHTDTQYF

V gene: TRBV11-3
D gene: -
J gene: TRBJ2-5
CDR3 length: 20
clone size: many
CDR3 DNA: TGTGCCAGCAGCTCGCCTCCTTGGGGACATTTCTACTACCATCAAGAGACCCAGTACTTC
CDR3 protein: CASSSPPWGHFYYHQETQYF

V gene: TRBV15
D gene: -
J gene: TRBJ2-1
CDR3 length: 15
clone size: many
CDR3 DNA: TGTGCCACCAGCAGACGCCCACGGGACTCCAATGAGCAGTTCTTC
CDR3 protein: CATSRRPRDSNEQFF

V gene: TRBV4-2
D gene: -
J gene: TRBJ2-3
CDR3 length: 17
clone size: few
CDR3 DNA: TGTGCCAGCAGCCAACCACCGACAGTCCCTCCTACAGATACGCAGTATTTT
CDR3 protein: CASSQPPTVPPTDTQYF

V gene: TRBV4-3
D gene: TRBD1
J gene: TRBJ2-6
CDR3 length: 18
clone size: many
CDR3 DNA: TGCGCCAGCAGCCAAGAGGGACAGGGGGCGAAAGGGGCCAACGTCCTGACTTTC
CDR3 protein: CASSQEGQGAKGANVLTF

V gene: TRBV20-1
D gene: -
J gene: TRBJ2-5
CDR3 length: 13
clone size: -
CDR3 DNA: TGCAGTGCTAGAGTATTACTGAAGAGAACCCAGTACTTC
CDR3 protein: CSARVLLKRTQYF

V gene: TRBV25-1
D gene: -
J gene: TRBJ2-7
CDR3 length: 13
clone size: many
CDR3 DNA: TGTGCCAGCAGGGCCACCGGGACCTACGAGCAGTACTTC
CDR3 protein: CASRATGTYEQYF

V gene: TRBV10-3
D gene: TRBD2
J gene: TRBJ2-5
CDR3 length: 16
clone size: many
CDR3 DNA: TGTGCCATCAGTGAGTCACTAGCGGGTTTACAAGAGACCCAGTACTTC
CDR3 protein: CAISESLAGLQETQYF

V gene: TRBV18
D gene: TRBD1
J gene: TRBJ2-2
CDR3 length: 16
clone size: many
CDR3 DNA: TGTGCCAGCTCACCGGTGGGACAGAAGAACACCGGGGAGCTGTTTTTT
CDR3 protein: CASSPVGQKNTGELFF

V gene: TRBV11-2
D gene: TRBD2
J gene: TRBJ2-7
CDR3 length: 16
clone size: many
CDR3 DNA: TGTGCCAGCAGCTTAGATCTGGGACTAGCAACCTACGAGCAGTACTTC
CDR3 protein: CASSLDLGLATYEQYF

V gene: TRBV20-1
D gene: TRBD1
J gene: TRBJ1-6
CDR3 length: 13
clone size: many
CDR3 DNA: TGCAGTGCTCGACAGGGGGGAAGATCACCCCTCCACTTT
CDR3 protein: CSARQGGRSPLHF

V gene: TRBV19
D gene: TRBD1
J gene: TRBJ2-4
CDR3 length: 15
clone size: few
CDR3 DNA: TGTGCCAGTAGTCCTCCCAGGGGGCGTGAAAACATTCAGTACTTC
CDR3 protein: CASSPPRGRENIQYF

V gene: TRBV6-2/TRBV6-3
D gene: -
J gene: TRBJ2-2
CDR3 length: 18
clone size: few
CDR3 DNA: TGTGCCAGCAGTTACGTGGGGGCCGGGCCTACGAACACCGGGGAGCTGTTTTTT
CDR3 protein: CASSYVGAGPTNTGELFF

V gene: TRBV27
D gene: -
J gene: TRBJ2-5
CDR3 length: 12
clone size: -
CDR3 DNA: TGTGCCATCCCTGACCCTCTATTCCACCAGTACTTC
CDR3 protein: CAIPDPLFHQYF

V gene: TRBV5-5
D gene: -
J gene: TRBJ2-7
CDR3 length: 14
clone size: many
CDR3 DNA: TGTGCCAGCAGCTTGTTGATCCCAGCCGGCGAGCAGTACTTC
CDR3 protein: CASSLLIPAGEQYF

V gene: TRBV9
D gene: -
J gene: TRBJ2-1
CDR3 length: 16
clone size: -
CDR3 DNA: TGTGCCAGCAGCGAGTCCGGGACGTACTCCTACAATGAGCAGTTCTTC
CDR3 protein: CASSESGTYSYNEQFF

V gene: TRBV7-2
D gene: TRBD1
J gene: TRBJ2-7
CDR3 length: 12
clone size: many
CDR3 DNA: TGTGCCAGCAGCTTACAGGGGGCCGAGCAGTACTTC
CDR3 protein: CASSLQGAEQYF

V gene: TRBV6-6
D gene: TRBD1
J gene: TRBJ2-1
CDR3 length: 13
clone size: few
CDR3 DNA: TGTGCCAGCAGGAGGGACAGCAACAATGAGCAGTTCTTC
CDR3 protein: CASRRDSNNEQFF

V gene: TRBV29-1
D gene: -
J gene: TRBJ2-3
CDR3 length: 12
clone size: many
CDR3 DNA: TGCAGCGTTTCACCCTACACAGATACGCAGTATTTT
CDR3 protein: CSVSPYTDTQYF

V gene: TRBV29-1
D gene: -
J gene: TRBJ2-7
CDR3 length: 13
clone size: -
CDR3 DNA: TGCAGCGTTGCAGAGCGGGCCTCCTACGAGCAGTACTTC
CDR3 protein: CSVAERASYEQYF

V gene: TRBV7-2
D gene: TRBD2
J gene: TRBJ2-5
CDR3 length: 15
clone size: many
CDR3 DNA: TGTGCCAGCAGCTTTCAACTAGCGGGGAGAGAGACCCAGTACTTC
CDR3 protein: CASSFQLAGRETQYF

V gene: TRBV5-6
D gene: TRBD1
J gene: TRBJ2-7
CDR3 length: 15
clone size: many
CDR3 DNA: TGTGCCAGCAGCCCCGGGACAGGGGTGTCCTACGAGCAGTACTTC
CDR3 protein: CASSPGTGVSYEQYF

V gene: TRBV6-1
D gene: TRBD2
J gene: TRBJ2-5
CDR3 length: 15
clone size: many
CDR3 DNA: TGTGCCATCGCGACTAGCGGGCTATCGTCGGGGACCCAGTACTTC
CDR3 protein: CAIATSGLSSGTQYF

V gene: TRBV5-1
D gene: -
J gene: TRBJ2-2
CDR3 length: 16
clone size: many
CDR3 DNA: TGCGCCAGCAGCTTGGTCCTGCCCGCTCCCACCGGGGAGCTGTTTTTT
CDR3 protein: CASSLVLPAPTGELFF